Reported below is one T cell receptor beta chain. The germline V and J ends were trimmed by 3 bases and 2 bases, with 12 bases remaining between them. The CDR3 loop spans 14 amino acids. Germline lookup yields CDR1 SGHDT and CDR2 YYEEEE. This sample is part of a study of CD8 T cells in Susac syndrome. With random hexamers, roughly 0.5 to 1 ug RNA was reverse transcribed. TCRdb re-called the immunoSEQ multiplex PCR reads through MiXCR, storing one row per CDR3 protein. The sample carries roughly 200,000 distinct CDR3 sequences, approximately 95% recorded once. Material: CD8+ T cells from PBMCs. This receptor was identified in a human donor with multiple sclerosis. V gene TRBV5-6 combines with J gene TRBJ2-7; D is undetermined. As DNA, the CDR3 is TGTGCCAGCAGCTACGGACGCACGACCTACGAGCAGTACTTC. It translates to CASSYGRTTYEQYF.